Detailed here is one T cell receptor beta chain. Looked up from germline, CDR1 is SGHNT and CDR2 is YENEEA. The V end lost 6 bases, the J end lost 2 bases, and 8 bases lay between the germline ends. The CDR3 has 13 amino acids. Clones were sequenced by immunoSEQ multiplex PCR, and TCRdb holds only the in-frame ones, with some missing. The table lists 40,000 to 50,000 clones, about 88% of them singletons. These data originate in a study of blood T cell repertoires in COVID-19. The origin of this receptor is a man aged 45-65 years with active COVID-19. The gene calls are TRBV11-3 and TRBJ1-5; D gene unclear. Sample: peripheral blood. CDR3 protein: CASSNRGNQPQHF. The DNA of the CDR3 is TGTGCCAGCAGTAATCGAGGCAATCAGCCCCAGCATTTT.